One sample yielded the 28 T cell receptor beta chains listed below, sequenced in a study of blood T cells in healthy people across ages. Through a sample-barcoded 5' primer and a J-beta primer mix, a second PCR was run for roughly 7 to 11 cycles. TCRdb ran MiXCR on the 5' RACE reads and lists one entry per CDR3 protein. Of about 1,500,000 distinct CDR3 sequences in the sample, roughly 40% are singletons; the top ten hold approximately 7.9%. Sequencing input: blood. These receptors were collected from a woman younger than 30 in good health.

The CDR3 here is CSARAPAGVGEQFF. CDR3 sequence (DNA): TGCAGTGCTAGAGCCCCAGCGGGGGTGGGAGAGCAGTTCTTC. The rearrangement uses TRBV20-1 and TRBJ2-1; TRBD2 aligns across 8 bases. Germline loops: CDR1 DFQATT, CDR2 SNEGSKA (reference sequence). CDR3 length: 14 residues. J gave up 10 bases and V 1 base, and 9 bases lay outside the gene matches.

With regard to this clonotype: A much larger clone differs from this one at a single base, so this may be a read error. V usage is TRBV3-1 and J usage is TRBJ2-5, with 8 bases aligning to TRBD2. The J call may be incorrect, as the DNA end agrees better with TRBJ2-1. This CDR3 comprises 17 residues. Germline-derived CDR1 and CDR2 are LGHDT and YNNKEL (reference sequence). The chain's CDR3 is CASSQVDWTSFSETQFF. CDR3 bases: TGTGCCAGCAGCCAAGTCGACTGGACTAGCTTTTCAGAGACCCAGTTCTTC.

The J gene is TRBJ1-1, the V gene TRBV7-9, with 8 bases that match TRBD1. Trimming cost V 5 bases and J 7 bases; bases outside gene matches: 18. Germline CDR1 reads SEHNR; CDR2 reads FQNEAQ (reference sequence). This CDR3 spans 17 amino acids. CDR3 bases: TGTGCCAGCAGCCGACCGACAGGGGAGGGTGTATGGAGTGAAGCTTTCTTT. Protein product: CASSRPTGEGVWSEAFF.

A few counts support this clonotype. This CDR3 reads CASSSSGRVSETQYF. CDR3 bases: TGTGCCAGCAGCTCCTCGGGACGTGTATCAGAGACCCAGTACTTC. The chain has TRBV11-2 and TRBJ2-5; D tentatively fits TRBD1 or TRBD2 (5 bases each). CDR3 size: 15 residues. V lost 4 bases to trimming and J lost 4 bases, with 16 bases between them. Germline V lookup: CDR1 SGHAT, CDR2 FQNNGV.

This clonotype was seen only a few times. This chain links TRBV12-3 or TRBV12-4 with TRBJ1-1, with D unresolved. This CDR3 region has 13 residues. Trimming shortened V by 5 bases and J by 1 base, and 8 bases separated the two germline ends. The CDR3 coding sequence is TGTGCCAGCAGTCTGTGGGCGAACACTGAAGCTTTCTTT. Protein: CASSLWANTEAFF.

This clonotype was seen only a few times. V usage is TRBV20-1 and J usage is TRBJ1-5; 7 bases are a match to TRBD1. After removal of 0 bases from V and 5 bases from J, the junction contained 7 bases not matched to a gene. The length of the CDR3 is 15 residues. Germline CDR1 DFQATT, CDR2 SNEGSKA (reference sequence). The CDR3 DNA follows: TGCAGTGCTAGAGAGGGAGACAGGGCCTATCAGCCCCAGCATTTT. It codes for CSAREGDRAYQPQHF.

The genes are TRBV20-1 and TRBJ1-2, with 12 bases aligning to TRBD1. Germline V gives CDR1 DFQATT, CDR2 SNEGSKA (reference sequence). J gave up 8 bases and V 2 bases, and 9 bases lay outside the gene matches. The length of the CDR3 is 15 residues. The CDR3 DNA follows: TGCAGTGCTAGAACCCTGGGACAGGGGGCGGGGGGCTACACCTTC. It yields the protein CSARTLGQGAGGYTF.

This clonotype was seen repeatedly, ten times or more. The chain couples TRBV20-1 to TRBJ2-7; the D is unclear. CDR3 size: 12 residues. CDR1 is DFQATT, CDR2 SNEGSKA, per germline (reference sequence). The V and J ends lost 0 bases and 6 bases respectively, with 9 bases between them. CDR3 nucleotide sequence: TGCAGTGCTAGAGATTCTAGATCCGAGCAGTACTTC. Translated, it gives CSARDSRSEQYF.

The genes are TRBV20-1 and TRBJ2-3, with a tentative D call TRBD2 (6 bases). Germline assignment: CDR1 DFQATT and CDR2 SNEGSKA (reference sequence). The CDR3 has 13 amino acids. V was clipped by 6 bases and J by 2 bases, with 12 bases between them. CDR3 nucleotides: TGCAGTGCCCCTCGGCGGGACACAGATACGCAGTATTTT. Its translation: CSAPRRDTDTQYF.

This clonotype was seen more than once but under ten times. V is TRBV2 and J is TRBJ2-3, with D possibly being TRBD2 (6 bases). Germline loops: CDR1 SNHLY, CDR2 FYNNEI. The CDR3 is made up of 15 amino acids. Between the trimmed V and J ends, which lost 7 bases and 2 bases, there was a span of 16 bases. CDR3: CASNQLASITDTQYF. The DNA for the CDR3 is TGTGCCAGCAACCAGCTAGCGTCTATCACAGATACGCAGTATTTT.

This rearrangement joins TRBV6-2 or TRBV6-3 to TRBJ2-7, with D perhaps matching TRBD1 (5 bases). This CDR3 comprises 12 residues. Trimming stripped 7 bases from V and 3 bases from J, with 10 bases between. The germline gives CDR1 MNHEY, CDR2 SVGEGT. The CDR3 sequence: CASTGFSYEQYF. Written as DNA, the CDR3 is TGTGCCAGCACAGGGTTCAGCTACGAGCAGTACTTC.

CDR3 in DNA: TGTGCCAGCAGCCAAGATCTAGTCGGGGACAGACCTTATGGCTACACCTTC. It translates to CASSQDLVGDRPYGYTF. The rearrangement links TRBV3-1 to TRBJ1-2; 7 bases fit TRBD1. Trimming took 0 bases from V and 5 from J; bases not matched to a gene: 12. The germline gives CDR1 LGHDT, CDR2 YNNKEL (reference sequence). This CDR3 is built from 17 residues.

The CDR3 DNA follows: TGTGCCAGCAGTTTTAGGCCAGGGGGCCCTAACACTGAAGCTTTCTTT. Its protein product is CASSFRPGGPNTEAFF. V and J are TRBV28 and TRBJ1-1; 8 bases align to TRBD1. Per germline, CDR1 MDHEN and CDR2 SYDVKM. The CDR3 totals 16 residues. With V trimmed by 3 bases and J by 2 bases, 8 bases remained unmatched.

V usage is TRBV15 and J usage is TRBJ2-4; D remains ambiguous. Per the germline V gene, CDR1 is LNHNV and CDR2 is YYDKDF (reference sequence). The CDR3 is 12 residues long. Trimming stripped 2 bases from V and 8 bases from J, with 7 bases between. The CDR3 coding sequence is TGTGCCACCAGCAGACAGCAGGACATTCAGTACTTC. Translated: CATSRQQDIQYF.

This clonotype came up a few times. This chain connects TRBV10-3 to TRBJ1-2, with TRBD1 matching over 7 bases. The CDR3 is 14 residues long. The germline V gene has CDR1 ENHRY and CDR2 SYGVKD. V was clipped by 6 bases and J by 8 bases; unmatched bases: 12. CDR3 nucleotides: TGTGCCATCAGGCCTTCAGGGGGTTCGGGAGGCTACACCTTC. The encoded protein is CAIRPSGGSGGYTF.

Notes on this clonotype: The germline gene is not matched at one end of the junction; a read error may be the cause. V and J are TRBV2 and TRBJ2-5; D is ambiguous. CDR3 length equals 16 residues. Germline V lookup: CDR1 SNHLY, CDR2 FYNNEI. CDR3 nucleotides: TGTGCCTGCAGTGATATAGGACGTCTTCTAGGGGAGACCCAGTACTTC. Residues: CACSDIGRLLGETQYF.

V and J are TRBV11-2 and TRBJ2-4; TRBD1 agrees at 7 bases. The V segment lost 4 bases and the J segment 2 bases; nucleotides outside the gene matches: 14. The CDR3 runs to 18 residues. Germline V gives CDR1 SGHAT, CDR2 FQNNGV. The CDR3 protein is CASSYMPSQQGTKNIQYF. In DNA, the CDR3 is TGTGCCAGCAGCTATATGCCGTCCCAACAGGGGACCAAAAACATTCAGTACTTC.

This clonotype was seen a handful of times. The V gene is TRBV5-1, the J gene TRBJ2-1; possible D gene TRBD2, 5 bases. The germline gives CDR1 SGHRS, CDR2 YFSETQ. V lost 2 bases and J 7 bases, leaving 19 bases between the germline ends. This CDR3 has 16 amino acids. CDR3 sequence (DNA): TGCGCCAGCAGCTTCGGGCCCAGTAGCGCGCAAAATGAGCAGTTCTTC. This gives the protein CASSFGPSSAQNEQFF.

This clonotype was recorded once. The rearrangement joins TRBV6-5 to TRBJ1-2, with 8 positions matching TRBD1. The germline V gene has CDR1 MNHEY and CDR2 SVGAGI. Trimming took 4 bases from V and 7 from J; bases not matched to a gene: 2. The CDR3 runs 12 residues. CDR3 loop: CASSSRGLGYTF. DNA of the CDR3: TGTGCCAGCAGTTCCAGGGGGCTTGGCTACACCTTC.

As concerns this clonotype: This could be a read error, since a much larger clone is one nucleotide away. The chain combines TRBV3-1 with TRBJ2-7, with 7 bases aligning to TRBD1. The CDR3 extends over 14 amino acids. Per germline, CDR1 LGHDT and CDR2 YNNKEL (reference sequence). V lost 5 bases, J lost 3 bases, and 7 bases stayed unmatched. As DNA, the CDR3 is TGTGCCAGCAGCGATGAGACAGGGAACTACGAGCAGTACTTC. It is translated as CASSDETGNYEQYF.

The V call is TRBV7-9, the J call TRBJ2-5, with 7 bases fitting TRBD2. CDR3 size: 16 residues. V lost 5 bases to trimming and J lost 1 base; unmatched junction nucleotides: 10. Germline-derived CDR1 and CDR2 are SEHNR and FQNEAQ (reference sequence). The CDR3 bases are TGTGCCAGCAGCCCTCGACTAGCAGAGCCCCAAGAGACCCAGTACTTC. Its protein is CASSPRLAEPQETQYF.

V is TRBV20-1 and J is TRBJ2-7; D not resolved. Germline CDR1 is DFQATT and CDR2 is SNEGSKA (reference sequence). The germline V and J ends were trimmed by 0 bases and 4 bases, with 7 bases remaining between them. The CDR3 length is 12 residues. The DNA of the CDR3 is TGCAGTGCTAGAGATCTGGGTTACGAGCAGTACTTC. Protein sequence: CSARDLGYEQYF.

The chain carries TRBV12-3 or TRBV12-4 and TRBJ2-5; TRBD1 or TRBD2 may be the D gene (7 bases each). Trimming removed 7 bases at V and 6 bases at J, with 18 bases between. CDR3 size: 14 residues. The CDR3 reads CASTQGGGGKTQYF. The CDR3 DNA reads as TGTGCCAGCACCCAGGGGGGGGGCGGGAAGACCCAGTACTTC.

CDR3: CASRSNGLAGGKTYNEQYF. In DNA, the CDR3 is TGTGCCAGCAGATCGAATGGACTAGCGGGGGGAAAAACCTACAATGAGCAGTACTTC. The chain employs TRBV11-2 and TRBJ2-5; TRBD2 agrees at 14 bases. CDR1 SGHAT and CDR2 FQNNGV come from the germline V gene. The ends lost 6 bases at V and 11 bases at J; junction bases unmatched: 23. The CDR3 has 19 amino acids.

This clonotype was detected a few times. The rearrangement uses TRBV20-1 and TRBJ1-2; a possible D gene is TRBD1 (6 bases). V lost 6 bases and J lost 7, with 24 bases in between. Germline CDR1 is DFQATT and CDR2 is SNEGSKA (reference sequence). The CDR3 has 15 amino acids. The CDR3 DNA reads as TGCAGTGCCCCTCCTTTGGGGACACAGGCGGCTGGCTACACCTTC. It codes for CSAPPLGTQAAGYTF.

This clonotype was seen ten or more times. J is TRBJ2-5 and V is TRBV3-1, with D tentatively TRBD1 or TRBD2 (5 bases each). Germline V gene lookup returns CDR1 LGHDT and CDR2 YNNKEL (reference sequence). There are 13 residues in the CDR3. The germline V and J ends were trimmed by 4 bases and 5 bases, with 11 bases remaining between them. The CDR3 DNA sequence: TGTGCCAGCAGCCGGGGGTTGATGGAGACCCAGTACTTC. It yields the protein CASSRGLMETQYF.

This clonotype has more than one count but fewer than ten. This chain joins TRBV2 and TRBJ1-5; 7 bases line up with TRBD1. Germline values: CDR1 SNHLY, CDR2 FYNNEI. After removal of 4 bases from V and 0 bases from J, the junction contained 3 bases not matched to a gene. The CDR3 loop spans 15 amino acids. CDR3: CASSVTGDSNQPQHF. The CDR3 DNA reads TGTGCCAGCAGTGTAACAGGGGATAGCAATCAGCCCCAGCATTTT.

This chain joins TRBV14 and TRBJ2-1; no clear D. The CDR3 has 16 residues. The V gene's germline CDR1 is SGHDN and CDR2 FVKESK. The V end was cut by 0 bases, the J end by 8 bases, with 17 bases between. DNA of the CDR3: TGTGCCAGCAGCCAAGAACCAGCCCGAGACGGCGATGAGCAGTTCTTC. This codes for CASSQEPARDGDEQFF.